This T cell receptor (beta chain) was recovered during a study of T cell changes during pregnancy in multiple sclerosis. Sequencing was performed with immunoSEQ multiplex PCR; in TCRdb, only in-frame clones are kept and a portion is missing. The table shows about 52,000 clones, with over 80% occurring only once. This clone has a single count. Trimming cost V 2 bases and J 7 bases, with 18 bases left between them. Looked up from germline, CDR1 is MNHEY and CDR2 is SVGAGI. There are 16 residues in the CDR3. The sequencing here drew on CD4+ T cells from peripheral blood mononuclear cells, taken in the third trimester of pregnancy. The TCR was taken from a female donor with multiple sclerosis, enrolled in a pregnancy study. The chain combines TRBV6-5 with TRBJ2-1; D is possibly TRBD2 (7 bases). DNA of the CDR3: TGTGCCAGCAGTTACCGGGGGGCTATCGTAGCAAATGAGCAGTTCTTC. This gives the protein CASSYRGAIVANEQFF.